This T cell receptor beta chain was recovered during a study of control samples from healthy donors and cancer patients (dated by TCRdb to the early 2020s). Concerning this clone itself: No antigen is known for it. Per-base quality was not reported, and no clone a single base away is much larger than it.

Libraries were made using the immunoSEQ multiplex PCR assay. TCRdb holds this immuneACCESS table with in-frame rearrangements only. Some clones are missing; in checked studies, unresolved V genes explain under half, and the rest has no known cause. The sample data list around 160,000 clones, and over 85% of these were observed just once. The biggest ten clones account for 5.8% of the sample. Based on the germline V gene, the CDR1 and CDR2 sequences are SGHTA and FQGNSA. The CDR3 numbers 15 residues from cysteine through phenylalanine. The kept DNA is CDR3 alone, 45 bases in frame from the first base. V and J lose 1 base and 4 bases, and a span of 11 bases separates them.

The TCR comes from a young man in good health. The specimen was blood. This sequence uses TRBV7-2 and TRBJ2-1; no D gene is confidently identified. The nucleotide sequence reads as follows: TGTGCCAGCAGCTTAGATGGCGGTCTGTACAATGAGCAGTTCTTC. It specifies CASSLDGGLYNEQFF.